This T cell receptor beta chain was observed in a study of blood T cells in healthy people across ages. A sample-barcoded 5' primer and a J-beta primer mix were used in a second PCR of about 7 to 12 cycles. TCRdb itself ran the 5' RACE reads through MiXCR, one entry per CDR3 protein. This sample has about 1.4 million distinct CDR3 sequences; roughly 60% occur once, and the top ten carry more than 6%. Germline CDR1 and CDR2: MNHEY and SVGAGI. The CDR3 has 15 amino acids. The chain links TRBV6-5 to TRBJ2-1; D remains ambiguous. The J call is uncertain, as TRBJ2-7 better fits the DNA end. The sequenced sample was blood. The source of this sequence is a man younger than 30 in good health. In nucleotides, the CDR3 is TGTGCCAGCAGTTACTCACGGGTTAAATCCTACGAGCAGTACTTC. Its translation is CASSYSRVKSYEQYF.